Following are 17 T cell receptor beta chains from one sample sequenced in a study of T cell responses to AZD1222 COVID-19 vaccine. Clones were read by immunoSEQ multiplex PCR, and TCRdb kept only the in-frame ones, dropping some. The sample lists approximately 190,000 clones; 80% to 95% were seen once. The material was peripheral blood, obtained on day 0 of AZD1222 vaccination. The receptor set was obtained from an adult in good health.

The V call is TRBV28, the J call TRBJ1-1; unclear D gene. CDR1 and CDR2 (germline): MDHEN, SYDVKM. CDR3 length: 15 amino acids. The ends were cut back, 3 bases at V and 1 base at J, with 12 bases in the middle. The CDR3 protein is CASSFQAPKNTEAFF. The CDR3, as DNA: TGTGCCAGCAGTTTCCAGGCTCCGAAGAACACTGAAGCTTTCTTT.

The chain is built from TRBV19 and TRBJ1-1; tentatively, D is TRBD1 (5 bases). This CDR3 comprises 13 residues. Trimming cost V 7 bases and J 1 base, with 10 bases left between them. The V gene's germline CDR1 is LNHDA and CDR2 SQIVND (reference sequence). The CDR3 nucleotides are TGTGCCAGTACTACAGGCGCGAACACTGAAGCTTTCTTT. It yields the protein CASTTGANTEAFF.

This clone was recorded only once. V gene TRBV2 combines with J gene TRBJ1-4, with a possible D match to TRBD1 (5 bases). This CDR3 spans 13 amino acids. Germline CDR1 and CDR2: SNHLY and FYNNEI. V gave up 3 bases and J gave up 8 bases, with 10 bases separating them. The CDR3 nucleotides are TGTGCCAGCAGTGATGAGGGGATGGAAAAACTGTTTTTT. Its translation is CASSDEGMEKLFF.

This sequence joins TRBV18 and TRBJ1-5; 11 nucleotides line up with TRBD1. The CDR3 sequence is 15 residues long. V lost 2 bases, J lost 7 bases, and 4 bases stayed unmatched. Germline V gives CDR1 KGHSH, CDR2 LQKENI. The CDR3 coding sequence is TGTGCCAGCTCACCAGGGACAGGGGGAATACAGCCCCAGCATTTT. This codes for CASSPGTGGIQPQHF. The variable domain in full, with the rest retrieved from reference TRBV18 and TRBJ1-5, is NAGVMQNPRHLVRRRGQEARLRCSPMKGHSHVYWYRQLPEEGLKFMVYLQKENIIDESGMPKERFSAEFPKEGPSILRIQQVVRGDSAAYFCASSPGTGGIQPQHFGDGTRLSIL.

V gene TRBV18 combines with J gene TRBJ1-2; D unclear. CDR3 length: 13 amino acids. CDR1 is KGHSH and CDR2 is LQKENI in the germline V gene. V was pared by 3 bases and J by 3 bases, with 8 bases between. CDR3 sequence (DNA): TGTGCCAGCTCACCTCTAACGGACTATGGCTACACCTTC. This translates into CASSPLTDYGYTF. Supplemented by reference TRBV18 and TRBJ1-2, the full variable domain reads NAGVMQNPRHLVRRRGQEARLRCSPMKGHSHVYWYRQLPEEGLKFMVYLQKENIIDESGMPKERFSAEFPKEGPSILRIQQVVRGDSAAYFCASSPLTDYGYTFGSGTRLTVV.

This clone was seen only once. The genes are TRBV2 and TRBJ2-5; TRBD1 is a possible D gene (6 bases). The CDR3 covers 17 residues. V was trimmed by 3 bases and J by 1 base, leaving 18 bases between them. Germline assignment: CDR1 SNHLY and CDR2 FYNNEI. This CDR3 is CASSEGRGRNLQETQYF. CDR3 nucleotide sequence: TGTGCCAGCAGTGAGGGCAGGGGCCGAAACCTCCAAGAGACCCAGTACTTC.

The gene calls are TRBV9 and TRBJ2-7; D is tentatively TRBD1 or TRBD2 (5 bases each). Germline V gene sequence: CDR1 SGDLS, CDR2 YYNGEE. V gave up 0 bases and J gave up 4 bases, with 14 bases separating them. The CDR3 contains 15 residues. The CDR3 nucleotides are TGTGCCAGCAGCGTAGCTGGGGGAATCGATTACGAGCAGTACTTC. Amino acid sequence: CASSVAGGIDYEQYF.

V usage is TRBV7-6 and J usage is TRBJ1-1, with a weak D call TRBD1 (6 bases). This CDR3 has 13 residues. Trimming stripped 5 bases from V and 5 bases from J, with 12 bases between. Germline V gives CDR1 SGHVS, CDR2 FNYEAQ. CDR3 DNA: TGTGCCAGCAGCAGAAAGGGGGGGACTGAAGCTTTCTTT. Translation: CASSRKGGTEAFF.

The chain uses TRBV7-9 and TRBJ2-7; D gene ambiguous. CDR1 is SEHNR and CDR2 is FQNEAQ in the germline V gene (reference sequence). Between the trimmed V and J ends, which lost 1 base and 3 bases, there was a span of 19 bases. The CDR3 loop spans 17 amino acids. The CDR3 sequence: CASSLGPLGIGLYEQYF. CDR3 in DNA: TGTGCCAGCAGCTTAGGCCCCCTAGGGATCGGGCTCTACGAGCAGTACTTC.

This chain connects TRBV27 to TRBJ1-6, with D maybe TRBD1 (6 bases). The length of the CDR3 is 17 residues. Germline values: CDR1 MNHEY, CDR2 SMNVEV (reference sequence). V was trimmed by 2 bases and J by 3 bases, leaving 14 bases between them. Written as DNA, the CDR3 is TGTGCCAGCAGTTTAGATCGGGGGCGCTTCTATAATTCACCCCTCCACTTT. Its translation is CASSLDRGRFYNSPLHF.

This clone turned up a few times. The chain recombines TRBV5-1 with TRBJ2-5; weak D call: TRBD2 (6 bases). Germline V gene data show CDR1 as SGHRS and CDR2 as YFSETQ. The CDR3 is made up of 16 amino acids. V lost 2 bases, J lost 1 base, and 15 bases lay in between. CDR3 residues: CASSFGGGLSQETQYF. As DNA, the CDR3 is TGCGCCAGCAGCTTTGGTGGAGGGCTATCCCAAGAGACCCAGTACTTC.

The chain recombines TRBV9 with TRBJ2-5, with a tentative D call TRBD1 (5 bases). V was cut by 4 bases and J by 0 bases, with 13 bases left in between. Per the germline V gene, CDR1 is SGDLS and CDR2 is YYNGEE. The CDR3 extends over 15 amino acids. The CDR3: CASSYLTGYQETQYF. The CDR3 DNA is TGTGCCAGCAGCTACCTCACAGGATACCAAGAGACCCAGTACTTC.

This chain links TRBV4-2 with TRBJ1-5; D is unresolved. CDR3 size: 16 residues. V dropped 1 base and J dropped 1 base, with 11 bases sitting between them. Germline loops: CDR1 LGHNA, CDR2 YNFKEQ. The DNA of the CDR3 is TGTGCCAGCAGCCAAGGGGGATTGAGGAGCAATCAGCCCCAGCATTTT. Protein: CASSQGGLRSNQPQHF.

For this clone: Different DNA sequences within this sample yield the same CDR3. The chain links TRBV18 to TRBJ1-5; D is ambiguous. CDR1 is KGHSH, CDR2 LQKENI, per germline. V lost 4 bases and J 0 bases, leaving 4 bases between the germline ends. The length of the CDR3 is 13 residues. The CDR3 DNA is TGTGCCAGCTCACTTGATAGCAATCAGCCCCAGCATTTT. Amino acids: CASSLDSNQPQHF.

The genes are TRBV6-5 and TRBJ1-2; a weak D match, TRBD1 (6 bases). The CDR3 runs to 12 residues. The V end was cut by 4 bases, the J end by 8 bases, with 11 bases between. Germline V CDR1 and CDR2: MNHEY, SVGAGI. The CDR3 coding sequence is TGTGCCAGCAGTTTCGGGGGCGGCGGCTACACCTTC. It yields the protein CASSFGGGGYTF.

The V call is TRBV28, the J call TRBJ1-2, with D hard to call. Trimming left V 4 bases short and J 8 bases short, with 11 bases between. The CDR3 loop spans 12 amino acids. Per germline, CDR1 MDHEN and CDR2 SYDVKM. The CDR3 DNA sequence: TGTGCCAGCAGTTCAACCCCGGTAGGCTACACCTTC. Its protein product is CASSSTPVGYTF.

The gene calls are TRBV6-5 and TRBJ2-3, with D unclear. Germline loops: CDR1 MNHEY, CDR2 SVGAGI. The CDR3 totals 13 residues. V was pared by 5 bases and J by 1 base, with 7 bases between. As DNA, the CDR3 is TGTGCCAGCAGTCTTCGTGGCACAGATACGCAGTATTTT. Translated, it gives CASSLRGTDTQYF.